The 22 T cell receptor beta chains listed next were all sequenced from one sample in a study of blood T cell repertoires in COVID-19. Profiled with immunoSEQ multiplex PCR; TCRdb holds only in-frame clones, not every one. The sample holds roughly 100,000 clones, around nine tenths seen once. The sequencing input was peripheral blood. These receptors all stem from an elderly woman in a cohort sampled during active COVID-19.

The genes are TRBV3-1 (or the pseudogene TRBV3-2) and TRBJ1-1, with a possible D match to TRBD1 (5 bases). From germline, CDR1 is LGHDT and CDR2 YNNKEL (reference sequence). Trimming removed 6 bases from V and 1 base from J, with 9 bases in between. This CDR3 is built from 13 residues. The CDR3 bases are TGTGCCAGCAGAACTACAGGGAACACTGAAGCTTTCTTT. Its protein is CASRTTGNTEAFF.

This sequence joins TRBV5-8 and TRBJ2-7; 8 bases match TRBD2. Germline V CDR1 and CDR2: SGHTS, YDEGEE. V shed 2 bases and J 0 bases; nucleotides not matched to a gene: 7. The CDR3 length is 16 residues. Here the CDR3 DNA reads TGTGCCAGCAGCTTCCCGGGGGGGCCCTACTCCTACGAGCAGTACTTC. Amino acid sequence: CASSFPGGPYSYEQYF. The whole variable domain, filled in from reference TRBV5-8 and TRBJ2-7, reads EAGVTQSPTHLIKTRGQQATLRCSPISGHTSVYWYQQALGLGLQFLLWYDEGEERNRGNFPPRFSGRQFPNYSSELNVNALELEDSALYLCASSFPGGPYSYEQYFGPGTRLTVT.

DNA for the CDR3: TGTGCCATCCAGGGCTCCTACGAGCAGTACTTC. This codes for CAIQGSYEQYF. The genes are TRBV10-3 and TRBJ2-7; tentatively, D is TRBD1 (5 bases). The CDR3 is 11 residues long. Trimming removed 8 bases at V and 0 bases at J, with 5 bases between. CDR1 and CDR2 from the germline V gene are ENHRY and SYGVKD.

The chain employs TRBV29-1 and TRBJ1-2; 8 nucleotides match TRBD1. J gave up 6 bases and V 6 bases, and 9 bases lay outside the gene matches. The CDR3 spans 13 residues. Germline CDR1 and CDR2: SQVTM and ANQGSEA. CDR3 sequence reads: CSVARQGLDGYTF. Here the CDR3 DNA reads TGCAGCGTGGCCCGACAGGGGTTGGATGGCTACACCTTC.

The V and J genes are TRBV3-1 (or the pseudogene TRBV3-2) and TRBJ2-7; unclear D gene. Trimming stripped 4 bases from V and 1 base from J, with 8 bases between. Germline V CDR1 and CDR2: LGHDT, YNNKEL (reference sequence). The CDR3 has 13 residues. CDR3: CASSPPGSYEQYF. CDR3 in DNA: TGTGCCAGCAGCCCCCCAGGTTCCTACGAGCAGTACTTC.

This chain connects TRBV7-2 to TRBJ2-5; a possible D gene is TRBD1 (5 bases). V gave up 1 base and J gave up 7 bases, with 13 bases separating them. The CDR3 is made up of 14 amino acids. Germline V gene lookup returns CDR1 SGHTA and CDR2 FQGNSA. CDR3: CASSLETVMGTQYF. CDR3 coding DNA: TGTGCCAGCAGCTTAGAGACAGTGATGGGGACCCAGTACTTC.

V usage is TRBV24-1 and J usage is TRBJ2-3; 7 nucleotides align to TRBD2. V dropped 6 bases and J dropped 1; count of bases not matched to a gene: 3. Germline V gene sequence: CDR1 KGHDR, CDR2 SFDVKD. The CDR3 extends over 14 amino acids. Here the CDR3 DNA reads TGTGCCACCAGTCCAACTAGCGGCACAGATACGCAGTATTTT. This sequence encodes CATSPTSGTDTQYF.

The gene calls are TRBV7-2 and TRBJ1-4; unclear D gene. The CDR3 has 15 amino acids. Germline lookup yields CDR1 SGHTA and CDR2 FQGNSA. The V gene lost 1 base and the J gene lost 3 bases, with 9 bases spanning the gap. CDR3 DNA: TGTGCCAGCAGCTTAGTACAGTCATCTAATGAAAAACTGTTTTTT. It encodes CASSLVQSSNEKLFF.

The chain links TRBV20-1 to TRBJ1-2; 7 bases match TRBD1. J gave up 5 bases and V 8 bases, and 5 bases lay outside the gene matches. Germline CDR1 is DFQATT and CDR2 is SNEGSKA (reference sequence). This CDR3 has 11 residues. In nucleotides, the CDR3 is TGCAGTCCCTGGACAGGTTATGGCTACACCTTC. It specifies CSPWTGYGYTF.

The chain carries TRBV21-1 and TRBJ2-1; the table's D call TRBD2 went unverified against the DNA. TRBV21-1 is a pseudogene segment. The CDR3 is made up of 17 amino acids. The CDR3 DNA follows: TGTGCCAGCAGCAACGATACGCGGGTTACAACGTACAATGAGCAGTTCTTC. It is translated as CASSNDTRVTTYNEQFF.

The chain uses TRBV7-9 and TRBJ2-7; D not certain. Germline CDR1 and CDR2: SEHNR and FQNEAQ (reference sequence). The germline V and J ends were trimmed by 8 bases and 4 bases, with 12 bases remaining between them. The CDR3 sequence is 12 residues long. The CDR3 nucleotides are TGTGCCAGCGCTACGGGTGCTTACGAGCAGTACTTC. Protein product: CASATGAYEQYF.

The J gene is TRBJ2-1, the V gene TRBV6-2 or TRBV6-3; 8 bases line up with TRBD2. CDR1 and CDR2 from the germline V gene are MNHEY and SVGEGT. Trimming at V came to 5 bases and at J to 3 bases, leaving 6 bases not matched to a gene. This CDR3 has 15 residues. Written as DNA, the CDR3 is TGTGCCAGCAGTACCCAGGGACTAGACTACAATGAGCAGTTCTTC. Translating it yields CASSTQGLDYNEQFF.

This chain links TRBV9 with TRBJ2-7; tentatively, D is TRBD1 (6 bases). The CDR3 runs 15 residues. V lost 3 bases, J lost 3 bases, and 16 bases lay in between. Germline loops: CDR1 SGDLS, CDR2 YYNGEE. CDR3 loop: CASSGRTAEDYEQYF. In DNA form, the CDR3 reads TGTGCCAGCAGCGGACGGACAGCTGAAGACTACGAGCAGTACTTC.

This chain uses TRBV5-5 with TRBJ2-5, with 12 bases fitting TRBD2. V shed 5 bases and J 4 bases; nucleotides not matched to a gene: 6. Germline CDR1 SGHKS, CDR2 YYEKEE (reference sequence). CDR3 length: 15 amino acids. The CDR3 DNA follows: TGTGCCAGCAGAGCCGGACTAGCGGGGTCAGAGACCCAGTACTTC. This encodes CASRAGLAGSETQYF.

The chain has TRBV7-2 and TRBJ2-5; 7 positions agree with TRBD2. This CDR3 spans 15 amino acids. Looked up from germline, CDR1 is SGHTA and CDR2 is FQGNSA. Trimming at V came to 3 bases and at J to 2 bases, leaving 6 bases not matched to a gene. DNA of the CDR3: TGTGCCAGCAGCTTCGGCGGGGGACCTCAAGAGACCCAGTACTTC. Translation: CASSFGGGPQETQYF. Full variable domain (rest looked up from reference TRBV7-2 and TRBJ2-5): GAGVSQSPSNKVTEKGKDVELRCDPISGHTALYWYRQSLGQGLEFLIYFQGNSAPDKSGLPSDRFSAERTGGSVSTLTIQRTQQEDSAVYLCASSFGGGPQETQYFGPGTRLLVL.

For this clone: At one end the junction does not follow the germline gene, possibly because of a read error. The J gene is TRBJ2-5, the V gene TRBV7-7; D may be TRBD2 (5 bases). Germline V gene data show CDR1 as SSHAT and CDR2 as FNYEAQ (reference sequence). This CDR3 has 14 residues. This CDR3 reads CASSSSLGGETQYF. CDR3 DNA: TGTGCTAGCAGCTCCTCTCTTGGAGGAGAGACCCAGTACTTC.

The chain couples TRBV18 to TRBJ2-1; TRBD2 matches at 9 bases. The V gene end was trimmed by 3 bases and the J gene end by 2 bases; junction bases not matched to a gene: 5. There are 16 residues in the CDR3. Germline CDR1 and CDR2: KGHSH and LQKENI. The CDR3 loop reads CASSPGTSSAYNEQFF. CDR3 coding DNA: TGTGCCAGCTCACCCGGGACTAGCTCTGCCTACAATGAGCAGTTCTTC.

The chain combines TRBV7-2 with TRBJ2-7; 12 bases align to TRBD2. CDR1 is SGHTA and CDR2 is FQGNSA in the germline V gene. The CDR3 runs 14 residues. V lost 6 bases and J lost 3; bases outside the gene matches: 3. DNA for the CDR3: TGTGCCAGCAGACCGGGACTAGCGGGCTACGAGCAGTACTTC. The encoded protein is CASRPGLAGYEQYF.

The chain has TRBV30 and TRBJ1-5; D unclear. The ends were cut back, 0 bases at V and 7 bases at J, with 13 bases in the middle. Germline V gene lookup returns CDR1 GTSNPN and CDR2 SVGIG (reference sequence). This CDR3 has 14 residues. The CDR3: CAWSVVLRGQPQHF. CDR3 nucleotides: TGTGCCTGGAGTGTGGTCCTTCGAGGCCAGCCCCAGCATTTT.

V gene TRBV18 combines with J gene TRBJ2-5; D is unresolved. The V gene lost 3 bases and the J gene lost 5 bases, with 19 bases spanning the gap. This CDR3 spans 16 amino acids. From germline, CDR1 is KGHSH and CDR2 LQKENI. CDR3 amino acids: CASSPILRRSGETQYF. The CDR3, as DNA: TGTGCCAGCTCACCCATCCTTAGGCGGTCGGGTGAGACCCAGTACTTC.

The rearrangement links TRBV5-1 to TRBJ2-7; D is perhaps TRBD1 (6 bases). The germline gives CDR1 SGHRS, CDR2 YFSETQ. V was pared by 1 base and J by 3 bases, with 11 bases between. This CDR3 region has 14 residues. As DNA, the CDR3 is TGCGCCAGCAGCTTGTCTCGGGACATCTACGAGCAGTACTTC. Translation gives CASSLSRDIYEQYF.

This sequence joins TRBV12-5 and TRBJ1-1, with D unclear. The CDR3 runs 15 residues. V lost 7 bases, J lost 6 bases, and 21 bases lay in between. CDR1 and CDR2 from the germline V gene are LGHNT and FRNRAP. The CDR3 nucleotides are TGTGCTAGTGCCTTGGAGGTATCCGTGATAGCTGAAGCTTTCTTT. This sequence encodes CASALEVSVIAEAFF.